This T cell receptor (beta chain) was captured in a study of PD-1 blockade in classical Hodgkin lymphoma. Specified time point: cycle 4 day 1 (C4D1), after less than 7 weeks of nivolumab. Relapse after autologous stem cell transplantation occurred in every patient, and brentuximab vedotin exposure varied. CD8+ T cell isolation from thawed PBMCs was performed by magnetic negative selection. Complete response, partial response or progressive disease was recorded as best response. Points from the study as a whole: With CD4+ cells, TCR diversity rose significantly by C4D1, but not with CD8+ cells. Diversity similar to that of newly diagnosed patients was seen at baseline in complete responders.

About this clone: Antigen: not known.

The J segment lost 8 bases and the V segment lost 5 bases, leaving 20 bases of the junction unmatched. Germline CDR1 reads LNHNV; CDR2 reads YYDKDF (reference sequence). The CDR3 contains 18 residues. Clones were sequenced by immunoSEQ multiplex PCR, and TCRdb holds only the in-frame ones, with some missing. The sample has around 9,000 clones, about four fifths seen once. This TCR derives from a human donor with classical Hodgkin lymphoma. The chain carries TRBV15 and TRBJ2-1; 8 positions agree with TRBD2. The sample was CD8+ T cells from blood, taken before the fourth cycle of nivolumab. Here the CDR3 reads CATSRPRGGDNINDEQFF. CDR3 DNA sequence: TGTGCCACCAGCCGACCCCGGGGGGGGGATAATATCAACGATGAGCAGTTCTTC.